This TCR beta chain was identified in a study of CD8 T cells in Susac syndrome. About the study: Patients with Susac syndrome were, at the time of blood collection, therapy-naive, maintained on corticosteroids, or maintained on intravenous immunoglobulin alone.

A quantity of about 0.5 to 1 ug RNA underwent reverse transcription using random hexamers. The TCR beta CDR3 was amplified by immunoSEQ multiplex PCR across 54 Vbeta, 13 Jbeta. TCRdb reanalysed the immunoSEQ multiplex PCR reads using MiXCR and keeps one entry per CDR3 protein. The sample shows 170,000 or so distinct CDR3 sequences, roughly 92% of them seen only once. The CDR3 contains 14 residues. Trimming stripped 0 bases from V and 2 bases from J, with 7 bases between. Germline CDR1 SGDLS, CDR2 YYNGEE. Blood CD8+ and CD4+ T cells underwent high-throughput TCR beta sequencing. Negative isolation yielded CD8+ and CD4+ T cells; FACS enriched TEMRA cells.

This sequence originates from a human donor with Susac syndrome. The chain has TRBV9 and TRBJ2-3; a possible D gene is TRBD2 (6 bases). Sequencing was done on a sample of CD4+ T cells from PBMCs. The CDR3 sequence is CASSVAGVTDTQYF. The CDR3 DNA reads TGTGCCAGCAGCGTAGCGGGGGTCACAGATACGCAGTATTTT.